A single sample is the source of the 20 T cell receptor beta chains below, sequenced in a study of beta chain features in type 1 diabetes. Every isolated RNA sample was fully reverse transcribed, so sequencing captured expressed TCRB transcripts. Sequencing used immunoSEQ multiplex PCR; TCRdb keeps in-frame clones, though not all of them. The table shows some 270,000 clones, with 11% occurring only once. Their antigen targets remain unknown. The study's findings and limits: TCRB CDR3s were moderately but significantly shorter in Type 1 diabetes patients in all four CD4+ subsets.

The sequenced sample consisted of naive CD4+ T cells from blood. The receptor source for this set is a man between 25 and 39 years old with type 1 diabetes.

The sample holds a few counts of this clone. The V and J genes are TRBV18 and TRBJ1-2; 7 nucleotides align to TRBD1. Unmatched junction bases numbered 5, after V lost 3 bases and J lost 10 bases. Germline loops: CDR1 KGHSH, CDR2 LQKENI. The CDR3 has 12 amino acids. CDR3 amino acids: CASSPRTGDYTF. CDR3 DNA: TGTGCCAGCTCACCGAGGACAGGCGACTACACCTTC.

This sequence joins TRBV7-6 and TRBJ2-7; D possibly corresponds to TRBD1 (6 bases). This CDR3 is 13 amino acids long. Germline CDR1 SGHVS, CDR2 FNYEAQ. Deletions cut 5 bases from V and 6 bases from J, with 14 bases between. CDR3 in amino acids: CASSPLTGLEQYF. CDR3 nucleotides: TGTGCCAGCAGCCCCCTTACAGGGCTCGAGCAGTACTTC.

This clone was observed a few times. This chain joins TRBV18 and TRBJ2-7; 8 positions match TRBD2. Germline CDR1 reads KGHSH; CDR2 reads LQKENI. This CDR3 has 14 residues. Losses at the gene ends were 1 base for V and 6 bases for J; bases not matched to a gene: 5. The CDR3 DNA reads TGTGCCAGCTCACCACTCCCCCGGGAGGGCGAGCAGTACTTC. It yields the protein CASSPLPREGEQYF.

The gene calls are TRBV6-6 and TRBJ2-5; maybe TRBD2 (6 bases). The germline CDR1 and CDR2 sequences are MNHNY and SVGAGI (reference sequence). The ends were cut back, 6 bases at V and 5 bases at J, with 13 bases in the middle. The CDR3 totals 13 residues. The CDR3 loop is CASRRGAWETQYF. CDR3 coding DNA: TGTGCCAGCAGGCGCGGGGCCTGGGAGACCCAGTACTTC.

This clone was seen only a few times. This chain joins TRBV23-1 and TRBJ2-7; 9 bases map to TRBD1. TRBV23-1 is known as an ORF, though its function is uncertain. J was trimmed by 6 bases and V by 0 bases; bases with no gene match: 9. The CDR3 has 16 residues. The CDR3 loop reads CASSQSQGQGGTEQYF. In nucleotides, the CDR3 is TGCGCCAGCAGTCAATCTCAGGGACAGGGTGGCACCGAGCAGTACTTC.

This chain links TRBV4-2 with TRBJ1-1; possibly TRBD1 for D (5 bases). Trimming left V 0 bases short and J 4 bases short, with 15 bases between. The CDR3 loop spans 16 amino acids. Germline V gene data show CDR1 as LGHNA and CDR2 as YNFKEQ. The CDR3 nucleotides are TGTGCCAGCAGCCAAGATCCGGGGGGTCAGGTCACTGAAGCTTTCTTT. Its translation: CASSQDPGGQVTEAFF.

V usage is TRBV9 and J usage is TRBJ1-6; TRBD1 matches at 7 bases. J was trimmed by 0 bases and V by 3 bases; bases with no gene match: 6. The germline CDR1 and CDR2 sequences are SGDLS and YYNGEE. The CDR3 loop spans 17 amino acids. In nucleotides, the CDR3 is TGTGCCAGCAGCGAGGACAGGACGAGCTCCTATAATTCACCCCTCCACTTT. It specifies CASSEDRTSSYNSPLHF.

The gene calls are TRBV6-6 and TRBJ2-4; 7 nucleotides align to TRBD1. Trimming took 7 bases from V and 0 from J; bases not matched to a gene: 9. Germline lookup yields CDR1 MNHNY and CDR2 SVGAGI (reference sequence). The CDR3 sequence is 16 residues long. The CDR3 sequence: CASTTQGSGAKNIQYF. The CDR3 DNA sequence: TGTGCCAGCACTACACAGGGGTCCGGAGCCAAAAACATTCAGTACTTC.

The rearrangement uses TRBV7-3 and TRBJ1-6, with 8 bases aligning to TRBD1. V lost 1 base and J lost 7; bases outside the gene matches: 6. The CDR3 runs to 16 residues. Germline V gene data show CDR1 as SGHTA and CDR2 as FQGTGA. The CDR3 DNA reads as TGTGCCAGCAGCTTAAAAGGGACAGGAGCCAATTCACCCCTCCACTTT. Protein product: CASSLKGTGANSPLHF.

On this clone itself: A read error may produce the germline difference seen at one junction end. This rearrangement joins TRBV7-7 to TRBJ2-5; 7 bases line up with TRBD1. CDR3 length: 12 residues. CDR1 and CDR2 from the germline V gene are SSHAT and FNYEAQ (reference sequence). The CDR3 DNA sequence: TGTGCTAGCAGCACCGACAGGGCGCCCCAGTACTTC. Encoded protein: CASSTDRAPQYF. Based on the CDR3 plus reference TRBV7-7 and TRBJ2-5, the full variable domain is GAGVSQSPRYKVTKRGQDVTLRCDPISSHATLYWYQQALGQGPEFLTYFNYEAQPDKSGLPSDRFSAERPEGSISTLTIQRTEQRDSAMYRCASSTDRAPQYFGPGTRLLVL.

The chain couples TRBV9 to TRBJ2-7, with TRBD2 matching 7 bases. V was clipped by 3 bases and J by 3 bases; unmatched bases: 12. The CDR3 sequence is 16 residues long. Germline-derived CDR1 and CDR2 are SGDLS and YYNGEE. In nucleotides, the CDR3 is TGTGCCAGCAGCGCTCAAGGGCTAGCGGATGACTACGAGCAGTACTTC. Its protein is CASSAQGLADDYEQYF.

This clone was observed a few times. In DNA form, the CDR3 reads TGTGCCAGCAGCGTACCAGGGGCAGCGTCCGGGGAGCTGTTTTTT. Encoded protein: CASSVPGAASGELFF. The chain joins TRBV9 to TRBJ2-2, with D perhaps matching TRBD1 (6 bases). V was shortened by 1 base and J by 6 bases, with 13 bases between the two germline ends. Germline values: CDR1 SGDLS, CDR2 YYNGEE. This CDR3 contains 15 residues.

The chain uses TRBV5-4 and TRBJ2-2; tentatively, D is TRBD2 (7 bases). The CDR3 length is 15 residues. CDR1 and CDR2 (germline): SGHNT, YYREEE (reference sequence). Trimming removed 0 bases at V and 5 bases at J, with 11 bases between. The CDR3, as DNA: TGTGCCAGCAGCTTGGGCGGGGGACAAACCGGGGAGCTGTTTTTT. Amino acids: CASSLGGGQTGELFF.

This clone showed up just a few times. V gene TRBV9 combines with J gene TRBJ1-5; no firm D call. CDR1 is SGDLS and CDR2 is YYNGEE in the germline V gene. CDR3 length equals 16 residues. The ends were cut back, 0 bases at V and 0 bases at J, with 10 bases in the middle. CDR3 nucleotides: TGTGCCAGCAGCGTAGGGCCCACGTATAGCAATCAGCCCCAGCATTTT. Translating it yields CASSVGPTYSNQPQHF.

The table lists this clone with a few counts. The rearrangement joins TRBV25-1 to TRBJ2-7; the match to TRBD2 covers 9 bases. The germline V gene encodes CDR1 MGHDK and CDR2 SYGVNS. After removal of 7 bases from V and 0 bases from J, the junction contained 13 bases not matched to a gene. The CDR3 runs 17 residues. The CDR3 nucleotides are TGTGCCAGCATCACTGGGAGCGGGGGGCTCCTCTCCTACGAGCAGTACTTC. It codes for CASITGSGGLLSYEQYF.

The sample holds a few counts of this clone. The CDR3: CASSLVQGDHEQYF. The CDR3 DNA reads as TGTGCCAGCAGTCTCGTCCAGGGTGACCACGAGCAGTACTTC. V gene TRBV6-5 combines with J gene TRBJ2-7; a possible D gene is TRBD1 (5 bases). V lost 5 bases and J lost 5, with 16 bases in between. The V gene's germline CDR1 is MNHEY and CDR2 SVGAGI. This CDR3 has 14 residues.

The V gene is TRBV15, the J gene TRBJ1-1, with 9 positions matching TRBD1. V dropped 5 bases and J dropped 11; count of bases not matched to a gene: 6. The germline V gene has CDR1 LNHNV and CDR2 YYDKDF (reference sequence). The CDR3 extends over 12 amino acids. CDR3 bases: TGTGCCACCAGCCCGGACAGGGGTTCGGCTTTCTTT. It is translated as CATSPDRGSAFF.

This clone has just a few counts. CDR3 coding DNA: TGTGCCGGGGGGGGCCTTATGGAGACCCAGTACTTC. Protein: CAGGGLMETQYF. This chain uses TRBV30 with TRBJ2-5; D perhaps matches TRBD2 (7 bases). Trimming took 8 bases from V and 5 from J, leaving 15 bases between them. In germline, CDR1 is GTSNPN, CDR2 SVGIG (reference sequence). This CDR3 comprises 12 residues.

This clone showed up just a few times. The rearrangement links TRBV7-9 to TRBJ1-1; unclear D gene. This CDR3 contains 14 residues. CDR1 is SEHNR and CDR2 is FQNEAQ in the germline V gene (reference sequence). The V gene lost 3 bases and the J gene lost 11 bases, with 19 bases spanning the gap. CDR3 DNA sequence: TGTGCCAGCAGCTTCTTAACCGAGGGTCGTTCCGCTTTCTTT. Amino acids: CASSFLTEGRSAFF.

The genes are TRBV18 and TRBJ1-1; D not certain. The germline V gene has CDR1 KGHSH and CDR2 LQKENI. The CDR3 totals 12 residues. Trimming removed 6 bases from V and 4 bases from J, with 9 bases in between. This CDR3 reads CASSLEGTEAFF. CDR3 DNA sequence: TGTGCCAGCTCCCTTGAGGGCACTGAAGCTTTCTTT.